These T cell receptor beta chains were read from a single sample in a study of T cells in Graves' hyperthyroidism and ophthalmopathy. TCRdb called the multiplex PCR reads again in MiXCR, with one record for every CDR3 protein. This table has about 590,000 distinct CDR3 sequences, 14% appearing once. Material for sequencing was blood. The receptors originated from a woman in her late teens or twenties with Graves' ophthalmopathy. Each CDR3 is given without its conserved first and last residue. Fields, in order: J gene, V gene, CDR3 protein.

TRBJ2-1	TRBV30	AWSGLPTTSGSLNEQF
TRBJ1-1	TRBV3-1	ASSQGRDGALWAF
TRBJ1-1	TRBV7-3	ASSLGQQATEAF
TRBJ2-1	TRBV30	AWGSGTAYNEQF
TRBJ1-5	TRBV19	ATQWVADRDGQPQH
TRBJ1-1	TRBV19	ASSASVNTEAF
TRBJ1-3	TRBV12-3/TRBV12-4	ASRPDHGTGNTIY
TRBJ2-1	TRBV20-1	SAPRDGGRYNEQF
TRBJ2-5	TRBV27	ASSLDVRGRETQY
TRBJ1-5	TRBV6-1	ASRPGHATRDSNQPQH
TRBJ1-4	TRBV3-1	ASAARTGLNEKLF
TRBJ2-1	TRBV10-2	ASTLTSGRLGEQF
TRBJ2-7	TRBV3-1	ASSQGGQGNPPSYEQY
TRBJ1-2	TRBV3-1	ASSQGTDYGYT
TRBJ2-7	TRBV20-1	SARIRAEQY
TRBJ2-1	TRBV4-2	ASSQEGQTSYNEQF
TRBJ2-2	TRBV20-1	SAWDGSNGELF
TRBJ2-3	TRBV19	ATSSDRAADTQY
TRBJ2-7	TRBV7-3	ASSLGDRGHEQY
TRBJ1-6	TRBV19	ASSSFTGLRSPLH
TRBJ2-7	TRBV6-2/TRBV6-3	ASSYSSHRIAGGGYEQY
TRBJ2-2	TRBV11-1	ASSLVTSGSAAGELF
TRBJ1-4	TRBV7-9	ASSPRQAMNEKLF
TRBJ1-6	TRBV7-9	ASSLAQGTNSPLH
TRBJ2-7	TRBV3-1	ASRANWDSSYEQY
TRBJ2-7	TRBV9	ASSVELAGGMDEQY
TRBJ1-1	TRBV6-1	ASSYRGLGTEAF
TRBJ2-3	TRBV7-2	ASSPGLATTDTQY
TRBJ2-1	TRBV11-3	ASSLPRGRISYNEQF
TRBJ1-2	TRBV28	ASSSPLGGGSYGYT
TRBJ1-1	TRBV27	ASSRGRNTEAF
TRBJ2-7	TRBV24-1	ATRREVYEQY
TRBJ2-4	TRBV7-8	ASSLEGGPTNIQY
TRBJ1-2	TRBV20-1	SAGDYGYT
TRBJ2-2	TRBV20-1	SAPGQENTGELF
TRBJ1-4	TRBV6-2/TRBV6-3	ASSNREGANEKLF
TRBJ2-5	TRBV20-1	SRNIAGRETQY
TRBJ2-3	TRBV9	ASSVGSSGTDTQY
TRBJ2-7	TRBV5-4	ASSSPGRDYEQY